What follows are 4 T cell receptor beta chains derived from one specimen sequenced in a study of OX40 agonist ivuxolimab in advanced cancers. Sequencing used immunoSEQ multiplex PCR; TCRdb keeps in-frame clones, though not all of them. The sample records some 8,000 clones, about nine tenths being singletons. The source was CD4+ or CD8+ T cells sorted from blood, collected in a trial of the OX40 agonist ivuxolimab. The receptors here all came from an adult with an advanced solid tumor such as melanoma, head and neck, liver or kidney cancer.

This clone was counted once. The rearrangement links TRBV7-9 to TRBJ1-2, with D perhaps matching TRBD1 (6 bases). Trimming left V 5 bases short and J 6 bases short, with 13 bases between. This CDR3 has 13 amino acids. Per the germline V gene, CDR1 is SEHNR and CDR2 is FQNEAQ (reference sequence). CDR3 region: CASSRAGVDGYTF. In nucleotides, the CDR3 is TGTGCCAGCAGCCGTGCAGGGGTCGATGGCTACACCTTC.

The CDR3 sequence: CASNTGGGNTEAFF. The CDR3 nucleotides read TGTGCCAGCAACACCGGCGGGGGGAACACTGAAGCTTTCTTT. The chain uses TRBV5-6 and TRBJ1-1, with D perhaps matching TRBD1 (5 bases). Trimming pared 6 bases from V and 1 base from J, leaving 13 bases between. CDR1 and CDR2 from the germline V gene are SGHDT and YYEEEE. The CDR3 is made up of 14 amino acids. Drawing the rest from reference TRBV5-6 and TRBJ1-1, the complete variable domain is DAGVTQSPTHLIKTRGQQVTLRCSPKSGHDTVSWYQQALGQGPQFIFQYYEEEERQRGNFPDRFSGHQFPNYSSELNVNALLLGDSALYLCASNTGGGNTEAFFGQGTRLTVV.

The DNA of the CDR3 is TGTGCCAGCAGCTCCTCCAGGAGGGCACAAGAGACCCAGTACTTC. This translates into CASSSSRRAQETQYF. This chain links TRBV7-6 with TRBJ2-5; perhaps TRBD2 as D (6 bases). V lost 4 bases, J lost 2 bases, and 14 bases lay in between. The CDR3 loop spans 15 amino acids. The germline gives CDR1 SGHVS, CDR2 FNYEAQ.

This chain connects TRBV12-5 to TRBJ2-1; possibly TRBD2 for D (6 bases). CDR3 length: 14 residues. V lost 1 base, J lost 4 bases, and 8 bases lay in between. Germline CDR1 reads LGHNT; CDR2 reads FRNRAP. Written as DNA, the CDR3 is TGTGCTAGTGGTTTGGATAGCGGATACAATGAGCAGTTCTTC. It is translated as CASGLDSGYNEQFF.